In this sample, the clone carrying this T cell receptor (beta chain) turned up many times. Its target is unknown. The data stem from a study of T cells in Graves' hyperthyroidism and ophthalmopathy. What was amplified from RNA transcripts were TCR beta CDR3 regions. Primed by the HTBI set, a first-round RT-PCR was run on the TCR CDR3. Each CDR3 protein is one row after TCRdb ran MiXCR on the multiplex PCR reads. This sample yields 300,000 to 500,000 distinct CDR3 sequences, of which over 12% are seen a single time; 25% to 30% belongs to the top ten. In making diagnoses, clinical symptoms, serum thyroxine and TRAb, thyroid ultrasound and orbital computed tomography were all used. The germline gives CDR1 SGHRS, CDR2 YFSETQ. The CDR3 is 16 residues long. Trimming took 4 bases from V and 6 from J; bases not matched to a gene: 5. The study, taken as a whole, reports: Most clonotypes expanded in the thyroid (above 0.001) were also present in blood.

The J gene is TRBJ2-2, the V gene TRBV5-1, with TRBD2 identical over 14 bases. The specimen sequenced was blood. This clonotype was sampled from a man aged 50 to 60 with Graves' ophthalmopathy. CDR3 residues: CASSPGLAGVAGELFF. In DNA form, the CDR3 reads TGCGCCAGCAGCCCGGGACTAGCGGGAGTAGCCGGGGAGCTGTTTTTT.